This T cell receptor beta chain is from a study of blood T cell repertoires in COVID-19. Study details: Donors in the United States, Italy and Spain gave samples during acute or convalescent COVID-19. Sources were T cells, B-cell-depleted T cells, or PBMCs; the material itself was cDNA or gDNA.

Germline V gene data show CDR1 as WSHSY and CDR2 as SAAADI. Trimming removed 3 bases at V and 0 bases at J, with 10 bases between. CDR3 length: 15 amino acids. Authors' analysis steps: Cell counts per sample came from amplifying reference gene primers. Only in-frame clones appear in the TCRdb table, and some are missing; sequencing was by immunoSEQ multiplex PCR. V and J calls and clone size follow that table, whereas D and trimming were derived from the DNA. The data hold about 150,000 clones, with around 83% observed a single time. Material for sequencing was peripheral blood. This TCR was recovered from a woman in her 70s who had recovered from COVID-19. The chain has TRBV10-2 and TRBJ2-3; D remains ambiguous. The CDR3 nucleotides are TGCGCCAGCAGTGAAACGGCAGGAAGCACAGATACGCAGTATTTT. It yields the protein CASSETAGSTDTQYF.